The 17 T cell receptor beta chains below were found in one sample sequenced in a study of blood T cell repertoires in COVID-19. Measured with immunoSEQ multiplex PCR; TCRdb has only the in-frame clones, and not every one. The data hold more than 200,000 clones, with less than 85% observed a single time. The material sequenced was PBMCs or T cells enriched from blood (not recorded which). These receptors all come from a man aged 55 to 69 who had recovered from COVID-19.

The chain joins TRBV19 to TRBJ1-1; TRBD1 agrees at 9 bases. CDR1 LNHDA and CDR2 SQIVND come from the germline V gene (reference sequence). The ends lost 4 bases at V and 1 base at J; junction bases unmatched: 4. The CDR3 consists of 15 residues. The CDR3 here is CASSRGQGPNTEAFF. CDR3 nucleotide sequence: TGTGCCAGTAGTAGGGGACAGGGCCCGAACACTGAAGCTTTCTTT.

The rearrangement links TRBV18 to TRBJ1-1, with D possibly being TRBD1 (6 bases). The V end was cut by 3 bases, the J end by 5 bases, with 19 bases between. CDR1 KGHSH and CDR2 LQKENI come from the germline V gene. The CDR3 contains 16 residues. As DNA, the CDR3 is TGTGCCAGCTCACCCCGCCAGCAGACAGGTGGGACTGAAGCTTTCTTT. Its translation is CASSPRQQTGGTEAFF.

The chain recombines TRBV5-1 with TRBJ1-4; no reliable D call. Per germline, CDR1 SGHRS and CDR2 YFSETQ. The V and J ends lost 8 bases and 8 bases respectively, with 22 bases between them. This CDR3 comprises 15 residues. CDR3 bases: TGCGCCAGTAGGCGCGAGGGCGGCATCTTGGAAAAACTGTTTTTT. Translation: CASRREGGILEKLFF. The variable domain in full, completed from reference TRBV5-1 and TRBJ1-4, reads KAGVTQTPRYLIKTRGQQVTLSCSPISGHRSVSWYQQTPGQGLQFLFEYFSETQRNKGNFPGRFSGRQFSNSRSEMNVSTLELGDSALYLCASRREGGILEKLFFGSGTQLSVL.

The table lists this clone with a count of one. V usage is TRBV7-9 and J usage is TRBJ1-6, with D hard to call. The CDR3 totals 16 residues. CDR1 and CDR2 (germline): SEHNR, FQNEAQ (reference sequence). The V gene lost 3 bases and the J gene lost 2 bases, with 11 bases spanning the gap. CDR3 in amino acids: CASSLLTAAYNSPLHF. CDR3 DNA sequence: TGTGCCAGCAGCTTGCTAACAGCAGCCTATAATTCACCCCTCCACTTT.

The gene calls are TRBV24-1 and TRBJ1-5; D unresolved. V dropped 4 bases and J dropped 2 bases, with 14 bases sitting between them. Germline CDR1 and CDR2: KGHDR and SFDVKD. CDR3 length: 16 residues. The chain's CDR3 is CATSDSGRGGNQPQHF. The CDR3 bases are TGTGCCACCAGTGACAGCGGGCGAGGAGGCAATCAGCCCCAGCATTTT.

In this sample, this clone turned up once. The CDR3 DNA reads TGTGCCTGGAGTCTGGGACACGAGAACACTGAAGCTTTCTTT. This translates into CAWSLGHENTEAFF. The chain has TRBV30 and TRBJ1-1, with D possibly TRBD1 on 6 matching bases. CDR1 is GTSNPN and CDR2 is SVGIG in the germline V gene (reference sequence). The ends were cut back, 2 bases at V and 1 base at J, with 11 bases in the middle. CDR3 length: 14 amino acids.

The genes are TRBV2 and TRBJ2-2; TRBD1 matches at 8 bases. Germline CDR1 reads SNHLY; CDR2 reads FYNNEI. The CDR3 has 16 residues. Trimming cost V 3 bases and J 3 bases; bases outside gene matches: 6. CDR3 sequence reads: CASSDRGLVDTGELFF. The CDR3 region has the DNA TGTGCCAGCAGTGACAGGGGGCTTGTCGACACCGGGGAGCTGTTTTTT. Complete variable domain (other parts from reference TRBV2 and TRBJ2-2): EPEVTQTPSHQVTQMGQEVILRCVPISNHLYFYWYRQILGQKVEFLVSFYNNEISEKSEIFDDQFSVERPDGSNFTLKIRSTKLEDSAMYFCASSDRGLVDTGELFFGEGSRLTVL.

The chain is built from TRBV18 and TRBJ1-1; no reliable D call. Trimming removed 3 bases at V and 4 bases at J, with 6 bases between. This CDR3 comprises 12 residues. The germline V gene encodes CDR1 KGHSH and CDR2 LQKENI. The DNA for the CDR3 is TGTGCCAGCTCACCTACTGGCACTGAAGCTTTCTTT. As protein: CASSPTGTEAFF.

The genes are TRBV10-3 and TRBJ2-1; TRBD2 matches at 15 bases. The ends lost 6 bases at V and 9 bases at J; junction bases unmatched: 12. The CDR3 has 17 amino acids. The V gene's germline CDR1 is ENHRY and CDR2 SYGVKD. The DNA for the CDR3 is TGTGCCATCAGCGGGACTAGCGGGGGGCCTACGATTATTGAGCAGTTCTTC. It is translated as CAISGTSGGPTIIEQFF.

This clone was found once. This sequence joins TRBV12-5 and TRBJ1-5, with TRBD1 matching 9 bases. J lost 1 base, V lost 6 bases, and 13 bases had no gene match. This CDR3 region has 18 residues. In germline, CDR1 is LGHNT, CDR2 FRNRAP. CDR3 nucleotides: TGTGCTAGTGGCCCAGAGACAGGGGGTTCTATAAGCAATCAGCCCCAGCATTTT. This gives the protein CASGPETGGSISNQPQHF. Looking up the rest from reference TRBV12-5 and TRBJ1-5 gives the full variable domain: DARVTQTPRHKVTEMGQEVTMRCQPILGHNTVFWYRQTMMQGLELLAYFRNRAPLDDSGMPKDRFSAEMPDATLATLKIQPSEPRDSAVYFCASGPETGGSISNQPQHFGDGTRLSIL.

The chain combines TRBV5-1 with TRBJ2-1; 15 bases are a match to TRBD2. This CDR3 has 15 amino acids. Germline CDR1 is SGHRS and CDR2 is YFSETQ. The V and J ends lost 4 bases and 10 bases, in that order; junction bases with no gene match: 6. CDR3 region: CASSASGTSGGEQFF. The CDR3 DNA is TGCGCCAGCAGCGCCTCCGGGACTAGCGGGGGGGAGCAGTTCTTC.

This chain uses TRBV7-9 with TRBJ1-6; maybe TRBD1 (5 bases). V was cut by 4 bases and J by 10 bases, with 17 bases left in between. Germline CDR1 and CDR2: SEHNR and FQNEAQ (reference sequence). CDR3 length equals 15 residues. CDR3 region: CASSSDSTRGSPLHF. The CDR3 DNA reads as TGTGCCAGCAGCTCAGACAGTACCCGTGGATCACCCCTCCACTTT.

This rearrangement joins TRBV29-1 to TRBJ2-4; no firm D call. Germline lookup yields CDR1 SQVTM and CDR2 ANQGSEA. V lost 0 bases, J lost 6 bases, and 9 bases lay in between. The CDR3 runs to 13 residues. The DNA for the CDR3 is TGCAGCGTTGAAGATGGGCCTACAAACATTCAGTACTTC. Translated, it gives CSVEDGPTNIQYF.

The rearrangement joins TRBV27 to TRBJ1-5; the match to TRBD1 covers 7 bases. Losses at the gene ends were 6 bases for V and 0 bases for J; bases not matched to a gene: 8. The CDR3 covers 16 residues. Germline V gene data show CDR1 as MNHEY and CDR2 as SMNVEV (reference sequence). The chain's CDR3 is CASSLTGTHSNQPQHF. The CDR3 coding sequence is TGTGCCAGCAGCCTGACAGGGACCCATAGCAATCAGCCCCAGCATTTT.

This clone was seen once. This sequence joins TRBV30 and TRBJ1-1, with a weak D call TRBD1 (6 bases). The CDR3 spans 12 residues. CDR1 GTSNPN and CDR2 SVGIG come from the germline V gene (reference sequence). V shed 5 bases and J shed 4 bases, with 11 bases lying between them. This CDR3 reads CAWGTGSTEAFF. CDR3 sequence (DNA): TGTGCCTGGGGCACAGGGAGCACTGAAGCTTTCTTT.

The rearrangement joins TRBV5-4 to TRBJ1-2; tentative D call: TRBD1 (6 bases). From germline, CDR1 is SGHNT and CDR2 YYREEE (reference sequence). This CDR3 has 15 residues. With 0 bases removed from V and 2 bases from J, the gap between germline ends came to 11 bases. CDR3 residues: CASSLETGQNYGYTF. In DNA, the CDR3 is TGTGCCAGCAGCTTGGAGACAGGCCAGAACTATGGCTACACCTTC.

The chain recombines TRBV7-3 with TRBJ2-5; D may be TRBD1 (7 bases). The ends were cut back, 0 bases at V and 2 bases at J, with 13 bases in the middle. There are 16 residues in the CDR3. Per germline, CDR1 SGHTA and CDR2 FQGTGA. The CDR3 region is CASSLTRTGGQETQYF. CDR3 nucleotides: TGTGCCAGCAGCTTAACTAGGACAGGAGGGCAAGAGACCCAGTACTTC. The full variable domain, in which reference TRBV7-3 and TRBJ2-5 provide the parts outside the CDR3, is GAGVSQTPSNKVTEKGKYVELRCDPISGHTALYWYRQSLGQGPEFLIYFQGTGAADDSGLPNDRFFAVRPEGSVSTLKIQRTERGDSAVYLCASSLTRTGGQETQYFGPGTRLLVL.